This passage covers 18 T cell receptor beta chains from one sample sequenced in a study of glioma-infiltrating T cells after dendritic cell vaccination. TCRdb's table, derived via immunoSEQ multiplex PCR, lists solely in-frame clones and lacks some. The table lists 85,000 to 95,000 clones, 86% of them singletons. Sequencing used blood, obtained before dendritic cell vaccination. The receptors derive from a human donor with glioblastoma.

The sample holds one count of this clone. The chain joins TRBV6-1 to TRBJ2-7; D may be TRBD2 (5 bases). The CDR3 totals 11 residues. Looked up from germline, CDR1 is MNHNS and CDR2 is SASEGT. Trimming stripped 8 bases from V and 0 bases from J, with 5 bases between. CDR3 nucleotide sequence: TGTGCCAGCGGGAGCTCCTACGAGCAGTACTTC. Its protein is CASGSSYEQYF.

This chain connects TRBV4-3 to TRBJ2-2; 9 nucleotides match TRBD2. The V gene end was trimmed by 0 bases and the J gene end by 6 bases; junction bases not matched to a gene: 8. Per the germline V gene, CDR1 is LGHNA and CDR2 is YSLEER. The CDR3 loop spans 17 amino acids. CDR3: CASSQDQAGGPAGELFF. CDR3 nucleotide sequence: TGCGCCAGCAGCCAAGATCAGGCGGGGGGGCCTGCCGGGGAGCTGTTTTTT.

The chain uses TRBV29-1 and TRBJ2-1, with 8 bases matching TRBD1. The CDR3 runs to 13 residues. CDR1 and CDR2 (germline): SQVTM, ANQGSEA. V shed 4 bases and J 6 bases; nucleotides not matched to a gene: 5. This CDR3 is CSVGQGSVNEQFF. In DNA form, the CDR3 reads TGCAGCGTTGGACAGGGGTCGGTCAATGAGCAGTTCTTC.

This chain connects TRBV25-1 to TRBJ2-7; tentative D call: TRBD2 (5 bases). Trimming shortened V by 3 bases and J by 5 bases, and 11 bases separated the two germline ends. Germline CDR1 is MGHDK and CDR2 is SYGVNS. The CDR3 totals 13 residues. CDR3 protein: CASSDGMRDEQYF. CDR3 in DNA: TGTGCCAGCAGTGACGGGATGCGGGACGAGCAGTACTTC.

The chain links TRBV4-1 to TRBJ2-2; TRBD2 might be the D (6 bases). Per the germline V gene, CDR1 is MGHRA and CDR2 is YSYEKL. The V gene lost 3 bases and the J gene lost 6 bases, with 20 bases spanning the gap. The CDR3 is 17 amino acids. The CDR3 loop reads CASSQERTLAYPGELFF. The CDR3 DNA is TGCGCCAGCAGCCAGGAAAGAACGCTAGCGTACCCCGGGGAGCTGTTTTTT.

This chain links TRBV11-2 with TRBJ2-1, with a weak D call TRBD1 (5 bases). CDR1 SGHAT and CDR2 FQNNGV come from the germline V gene. Trimming stripped 0 bases from V and 4 bases from J, with 10 bases between. This CDR3 is 15 amino acids long. The CDR3, as DNA: TGTGCCAGCAGCTTAGAGTGGGGCGCTTACAATGAGCAGTTCTTC. Its protein is CASSLEWGAYNEQFF.

This clone has more than one count but fewer than ten. The genes are TRBV4-2 and TRBJ2-6; 7 bases fit TRBD1. The V gene's germline CDR1 is LGHNA and CDR2 YNFKEQ. The CDR3 sequence is 19 residues long. J gave up 0 bases and V 5 bases, and 13 bases lay outside the gene matches. CDR3 DNA sequence: TGTGCCAGCAGCAAAAGACGGGACAGTCCGGACTCTGGGGCCAACGTCCTGACTTTC. Protein product: CASSKRRDSPDSGANVLTF.

The chain joins TRBV6-5 to TRBJ1-1, with 9 bases identical to TRBD1. Germline trimming cut 4 bases from V and 2 bases from J; bases unmatched to any gene: 5. Per the germline V gene, CDR1 is MNHEY and CDR2 is SVGAGI. The CDR3 is made up of 15 amino acids. The CDR3 is CASSLQGALNTEAFF. The DNA of the CDR3 is TGTGCCAGCAGTTTACAGGGGGCTCTAAACACTGAAGCTTTCTTT.

The rearrangement uses TRBV7-2 and TRBJ1-1, with TRBD1 matching 7 bases. Germline-derived CDR1 and CDR2 are SGHTA and FQGNSA. With V trimmed by 4 bases and J by 1 base, 6 bases remained unmatched. This CDR3 comprises 15 residues. Written as DNA, the CDR3 is TGTGCCAGCAGCTCACACAGGGGTCCGAACACTGAAGCTTTCTTT. This sequence encodes CASSSHRGPNTEAFF.

The CDR3 bases are TGTGCCAGCAGGTCGGCTAGCTCCTACAATGAGCAGTTCTTC. It translates to CASRSASSYNEQFF. The chain recombines TRBV6-1 with TRBJ2-1; D is undetermined. This CDR3 has 14 amino acids. Between the trimmed V and J ends, which lost 6 bases and 0 bases, there was a span of 9 bases. Germline values: CDR1 MNHNS, CDR2 SASEGT.

This chain connects TRBV7-2 to TRBJ1-6; 12 bases line up with TRBD1. The germline CDR1 and CDR2 sequences are SGHTA and FQGNSA. J lost 9 bases, V lost 3 bases, and 6 bases had no gene match. CDR3 length equals 16 residues. CDR3 sequence: CASSFWGQGALSPLHF. CDR3 DNA sequence: TGTGCCAGCAGCTTCTGGGGACAGGGGGCGCTTTCACCCCTCCACTTT.

The J gene is TRBJ1-1, the V gene TRBV18; no clear D gene. The CDR3 is made up of 18 amino acids. The germline V gene encodes CDR1 KGHSH and CDR2 LQKENI. Trimming took 1 base from V and 0 from J, leaving 18 bases between them. DNA for the CDR3: TGTGCCAGCTCACCACAGATCCGGGTCACAAGCATGAACACTGAAGCTTTCTTT. Amino acid sequence: CASSPQIRVTSMNTEAFF.

The CDR3 loop is CATSRGGEVSYEQYF. Written as DNA, the CDR3 is TGTGCCACCAGCAGAGGGGGGGAGGTTTCCTACGAGCAGTACTTC. The V call is TRBV15, the J call TRBJ2-7; TRBD2 might be the D (6 bases). CDR3 length equals 15 residues. Germline assignment: CDR1 LNHNV and CDR2 YYDKDF (reference sequence). Trimming left V 1 base short and J 1 base short, with 11 bases between.

The chain is built from TRBV27 and TRBJ1-2; TRBD1 agrees at 12 bases. CDR3 length: 15 residues. V gave up 3 bases and J gave up 6 bases; unmatched junction bases: 5. Germline values: CDR1 MNHEY, CDR2 SMNVEV (reference sequence). For the CDR3, the DNA is TGTGCCAGCAGTTTGGGACAGGGGGCGCTGGATGGCTACACCTTC. Its translation: CASSLGQGALDGYTF.

The chain couples TRBV27 to TRBJ2-7; weak D call: TRBD2 (5 bases). Between the trimmed V and J ends, which lost 2 bases and 3 bases, there was a span of 14 bases. Germline V gene data show CDR1 as MNHEY and CDR2 as SMNVEV (reference sequence). The CDR3 runs to 15 residues. In DNA, the CDR3 is TGTGCCAGCAGTTTAACGGTAGCGTCCCGCTACGAGCAGTACTTC. This codes for CASSLTVASRYEQYF.

The chain carries TRBV30 and TRBJ1-2; D might be TRBD1 (5 bases). Germline CDR1 and CDR2: GTSNPN and SVGIG (reference sequence). Trimming took 1 base from V and 4 from J, leaving 13 bases between them. This CDR3 is 14 amino acids long. CDR3 in DNA: TGTGCCTGGAGTGGACTCTTGGGGGGCTATGGCTACACCTTC. Protein product: CAWSGLLGGYGYTF.

The J gene is TRBJ1-2, the V gene TRBV10-3; maybe TRBD1 (5 bases). Germline V CDR1 and CDR2: ENHRY, SYGVKD. Trimming removed 2 bases at V and 3 bases at J, with 7 bases between. The CDR3 runs 13 residues. The chain's CDR3 is CAISEGGDYGYTF. As DNA, the CDR3 is TGTGCCATCAGTGAGGGAGGGGACTATGGCTACACCTTC.

The chain links TRBV25-1 to TRBJ2-3; 7 positions agree with TRBD1. J gave up 0 bases and V 6 bases, and 6 bases lay outside the gene matches. Per germline, CDR1 MGHDK and CDR2 SYGVNS. The CDR3 runs to 15 residues. In DNA, the CDR3 is TGTGCCAGCAGCACAGGGGCCGGGAGCACAGATACGCAGTATTTT. Translating gives CASSTGAGSTDTQYF.